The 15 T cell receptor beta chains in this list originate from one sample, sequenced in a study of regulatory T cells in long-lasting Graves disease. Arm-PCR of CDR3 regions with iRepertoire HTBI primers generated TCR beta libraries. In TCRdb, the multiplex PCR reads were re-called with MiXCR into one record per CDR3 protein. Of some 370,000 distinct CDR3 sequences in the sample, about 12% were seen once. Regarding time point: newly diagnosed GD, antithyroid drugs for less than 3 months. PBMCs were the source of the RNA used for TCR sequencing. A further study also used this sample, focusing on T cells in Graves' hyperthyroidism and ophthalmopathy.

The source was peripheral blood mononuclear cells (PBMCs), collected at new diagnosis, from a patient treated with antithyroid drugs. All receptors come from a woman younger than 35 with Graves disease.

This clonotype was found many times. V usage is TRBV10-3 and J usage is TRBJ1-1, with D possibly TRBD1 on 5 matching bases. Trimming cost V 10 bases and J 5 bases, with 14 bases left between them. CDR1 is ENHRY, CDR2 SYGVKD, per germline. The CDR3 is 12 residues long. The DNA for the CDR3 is TGTGCCACCCAGGGCCATGGGACTGAAGCTTTCTTT. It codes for CATQGHGTEAFF.

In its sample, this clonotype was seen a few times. DNA for the CDR3: TGCGCCAGCAGCCAAGTCGCAGGTTCCGCTTTCTTT. This encodes CASSQVAGSAFF. The rearrangement links TRBV4-1 to TRBJ1-1, with D hard to call. This CDR3 contains 12 residues. Trimming cost V 1 base and J 11 bases, with 11 bases left between them. The germline gives CDR1 MGHRA, CDR2 YSYEKL.

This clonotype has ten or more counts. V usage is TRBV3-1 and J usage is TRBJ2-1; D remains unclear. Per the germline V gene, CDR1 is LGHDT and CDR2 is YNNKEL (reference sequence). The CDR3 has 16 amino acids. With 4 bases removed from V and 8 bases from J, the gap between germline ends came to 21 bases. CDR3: CASSRNPTVSSDEQFF. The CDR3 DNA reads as TGTGCCAGCAGCCGGAACCCTACGGTATCTTCGGATGAGCAGTTCTTC.

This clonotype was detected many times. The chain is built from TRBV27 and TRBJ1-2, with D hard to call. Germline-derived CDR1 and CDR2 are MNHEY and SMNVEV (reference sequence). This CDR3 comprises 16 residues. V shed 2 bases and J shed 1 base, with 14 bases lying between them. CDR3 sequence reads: CASSLKHRSFNYGYTF. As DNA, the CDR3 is TGTGCCAGCAGTTTAAAGCACAGAAGCTTTAACTATGGCTACACCTTC.

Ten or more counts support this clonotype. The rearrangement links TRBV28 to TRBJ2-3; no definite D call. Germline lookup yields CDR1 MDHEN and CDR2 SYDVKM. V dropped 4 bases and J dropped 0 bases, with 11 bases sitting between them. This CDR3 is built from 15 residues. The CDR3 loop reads CASSSPRSSTDTQYF. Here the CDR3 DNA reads TGTGCCAGCAGTTCACCTCGGTCTAGCACAGATACGCAGTATTTT.

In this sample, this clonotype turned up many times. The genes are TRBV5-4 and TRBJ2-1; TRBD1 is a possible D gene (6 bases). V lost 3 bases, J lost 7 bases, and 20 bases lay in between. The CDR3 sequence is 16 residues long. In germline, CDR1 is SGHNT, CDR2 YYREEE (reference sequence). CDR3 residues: CASSSTGYWLWNEQFF. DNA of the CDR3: TGTGCCAGCAGCTCAACAGGGTATTGGTTGTGGAATGAGCAGTTCTTC.

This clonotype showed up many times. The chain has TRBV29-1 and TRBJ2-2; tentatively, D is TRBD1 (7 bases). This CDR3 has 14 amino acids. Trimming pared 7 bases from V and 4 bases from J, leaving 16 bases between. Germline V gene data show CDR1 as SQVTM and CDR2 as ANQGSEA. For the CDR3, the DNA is TGCAGCGGGGGGAACAGGGGAGGCACCGGGGAGCTGTTTTTT. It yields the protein CSGGNRGGTGELFF.

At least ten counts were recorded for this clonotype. The CDR3 is CAWSLQSPNEQFF. CDR3 bases: TGTGCCTGGAGTCTCCAGAGCCCTAATGAGCAGTTCTTC. J is TRBJ2-1 and V is TRBV30; the D is unclear. Per germline, CDR1 GTSNPN and CDR2 SVGIG (reference sequence). This CDR3 region has 13 residues. Trimming removed 2 bases from V and 7 bases from J, with 12 bases in between.

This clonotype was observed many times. CDR3 region: CASSWDSNYGYTF. The CDR3 DNA sequence: TGTGCCAGCAGTTGGGACAGCAACTATGGCTACACCTTC. The chain couples TRBV12-3 or TRBV12-4 to TRBJ1-2; 7 bases align to TRBD1. The CDR3 contains 13 residues. The J segment lost 2 bases and the V segment lost 4 bases, leaving 1 base of the junction unmatched.

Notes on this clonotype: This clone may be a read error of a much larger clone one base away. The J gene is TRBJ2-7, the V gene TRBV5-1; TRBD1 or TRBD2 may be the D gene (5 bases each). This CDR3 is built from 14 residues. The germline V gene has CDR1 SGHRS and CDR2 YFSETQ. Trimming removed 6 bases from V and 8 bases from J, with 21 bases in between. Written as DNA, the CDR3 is TGCGCCAGCACCGCGGCCTACTCCGGGGCAAAGCAGTACGTC. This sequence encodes CASTAAYSGAKQYV.

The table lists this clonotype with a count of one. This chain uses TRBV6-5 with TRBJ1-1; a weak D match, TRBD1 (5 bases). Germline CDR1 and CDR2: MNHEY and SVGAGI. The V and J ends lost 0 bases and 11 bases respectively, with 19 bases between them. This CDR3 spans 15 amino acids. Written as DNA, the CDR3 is TGTGCCAGCAGTTACTCACGGTCTGTCAGCAGGGCTGCTTTCTTT. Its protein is CASSYSRSVSRAAFF.

The CDR3 DNA is TGTGCCTGGAGGGGAGATGCGACAGGCTTCTATAATTCACCCCTCCACTTT. Its translation is CAWRGDATGFYNSPLHF. This chain connects TRBV30 to TRBJ1-6; D possibly corresponds to TRBD1 (6 bases). The V end lost 3 bases, the J end lost 3 bases, and 18 bases lay between the germline ends. Germline assignment: CDR1 GTSNPN and CDR2 SVGIG (reference sequence). The CDR3 loop spans 17 amino acids. Variable domain in full (rest from reference TRBV30 and TRBJ1-6): SQTIHQWPATLVQPVGSPLSLECTVEGTSNPNLYWYRQAAGRGLQLLFYSVGIGQISSEVPQNLSASRPQDRQFILSSKKLLLSDSGFYLCAWRGDATGFYNSPLHFGNGTRLTVT.

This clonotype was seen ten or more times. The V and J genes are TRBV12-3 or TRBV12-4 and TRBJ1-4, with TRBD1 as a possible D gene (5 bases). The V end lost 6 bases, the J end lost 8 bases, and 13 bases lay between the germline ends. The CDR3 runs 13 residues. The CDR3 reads CASSSRVPEKLFF. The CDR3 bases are TGTGCCAGCAGCTCCAGGGTTCCGGAAAAACTGTTTTTT.

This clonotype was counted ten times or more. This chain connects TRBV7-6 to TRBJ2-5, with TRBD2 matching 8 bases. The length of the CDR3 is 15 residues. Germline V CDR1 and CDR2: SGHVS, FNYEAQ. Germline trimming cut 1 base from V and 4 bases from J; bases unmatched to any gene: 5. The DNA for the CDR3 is TGTGCCAGCAGCTTAGGAATCACTAGCGGAGAGACCCAGTACTTC. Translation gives CASSLGITSGETQYF.

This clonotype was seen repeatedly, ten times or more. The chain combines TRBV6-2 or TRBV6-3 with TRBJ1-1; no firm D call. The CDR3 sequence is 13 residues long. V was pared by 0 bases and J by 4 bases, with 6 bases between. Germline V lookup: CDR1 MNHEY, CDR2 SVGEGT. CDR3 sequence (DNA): TGTGCCAGCAGTTACTCCTGGGTCACTGAAGCTTTCTTT. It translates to CASSYSWVTEAFF.